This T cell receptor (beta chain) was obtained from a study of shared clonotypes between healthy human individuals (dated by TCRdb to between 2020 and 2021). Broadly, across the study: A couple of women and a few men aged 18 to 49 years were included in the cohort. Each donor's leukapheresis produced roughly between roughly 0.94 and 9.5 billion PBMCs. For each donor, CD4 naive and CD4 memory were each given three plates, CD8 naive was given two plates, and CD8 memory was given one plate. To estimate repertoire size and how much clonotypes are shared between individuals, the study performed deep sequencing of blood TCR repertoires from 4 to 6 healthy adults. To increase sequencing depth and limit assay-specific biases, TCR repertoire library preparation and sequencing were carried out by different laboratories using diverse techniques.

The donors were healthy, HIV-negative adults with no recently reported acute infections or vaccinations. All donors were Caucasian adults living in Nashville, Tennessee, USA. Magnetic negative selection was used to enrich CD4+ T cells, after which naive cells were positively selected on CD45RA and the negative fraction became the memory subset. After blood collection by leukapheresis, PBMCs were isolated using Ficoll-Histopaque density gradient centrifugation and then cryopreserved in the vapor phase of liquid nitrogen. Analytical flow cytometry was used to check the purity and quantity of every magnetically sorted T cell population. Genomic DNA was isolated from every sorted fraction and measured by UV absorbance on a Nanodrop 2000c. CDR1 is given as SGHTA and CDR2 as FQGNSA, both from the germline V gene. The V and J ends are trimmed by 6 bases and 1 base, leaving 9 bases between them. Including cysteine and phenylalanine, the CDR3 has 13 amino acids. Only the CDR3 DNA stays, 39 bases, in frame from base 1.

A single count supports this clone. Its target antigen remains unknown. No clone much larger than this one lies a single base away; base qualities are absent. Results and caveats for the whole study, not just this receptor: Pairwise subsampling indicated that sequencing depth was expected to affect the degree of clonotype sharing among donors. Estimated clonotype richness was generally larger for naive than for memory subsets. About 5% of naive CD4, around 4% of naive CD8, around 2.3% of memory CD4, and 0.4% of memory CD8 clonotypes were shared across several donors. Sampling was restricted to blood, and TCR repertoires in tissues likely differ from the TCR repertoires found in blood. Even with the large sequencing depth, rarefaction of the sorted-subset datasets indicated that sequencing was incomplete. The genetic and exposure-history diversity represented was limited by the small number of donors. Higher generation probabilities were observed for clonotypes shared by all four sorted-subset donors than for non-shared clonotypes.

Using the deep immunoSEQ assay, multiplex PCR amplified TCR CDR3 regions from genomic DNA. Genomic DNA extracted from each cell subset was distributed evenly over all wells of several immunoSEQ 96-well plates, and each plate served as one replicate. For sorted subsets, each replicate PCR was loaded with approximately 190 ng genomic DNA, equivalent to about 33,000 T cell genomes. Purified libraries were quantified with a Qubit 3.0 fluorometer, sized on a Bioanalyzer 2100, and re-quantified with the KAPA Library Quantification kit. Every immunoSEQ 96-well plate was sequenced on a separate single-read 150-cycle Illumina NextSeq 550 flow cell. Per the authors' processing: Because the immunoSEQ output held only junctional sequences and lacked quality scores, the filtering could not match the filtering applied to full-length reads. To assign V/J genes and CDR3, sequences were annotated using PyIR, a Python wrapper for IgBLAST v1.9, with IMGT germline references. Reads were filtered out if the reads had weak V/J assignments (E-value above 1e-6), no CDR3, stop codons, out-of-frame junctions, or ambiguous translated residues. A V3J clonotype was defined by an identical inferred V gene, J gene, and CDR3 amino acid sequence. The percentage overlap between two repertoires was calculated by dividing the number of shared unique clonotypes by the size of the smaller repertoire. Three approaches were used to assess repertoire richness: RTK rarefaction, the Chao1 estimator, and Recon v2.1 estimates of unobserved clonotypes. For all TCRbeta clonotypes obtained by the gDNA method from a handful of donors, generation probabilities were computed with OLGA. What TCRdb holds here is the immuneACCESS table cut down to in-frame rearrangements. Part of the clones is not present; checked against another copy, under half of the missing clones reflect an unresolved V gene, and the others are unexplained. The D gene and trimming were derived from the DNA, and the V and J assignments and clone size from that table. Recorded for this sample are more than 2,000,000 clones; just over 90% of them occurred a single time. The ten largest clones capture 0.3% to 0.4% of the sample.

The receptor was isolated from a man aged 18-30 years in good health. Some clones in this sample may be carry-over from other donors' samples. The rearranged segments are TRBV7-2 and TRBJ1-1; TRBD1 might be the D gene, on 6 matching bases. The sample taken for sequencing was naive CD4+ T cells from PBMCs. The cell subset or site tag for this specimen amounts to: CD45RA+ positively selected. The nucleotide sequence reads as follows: TGTGCCAGCAGGACACAGGGGAACACTGAAGCTTTCTTT. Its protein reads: CASRTQGNTEAFF.